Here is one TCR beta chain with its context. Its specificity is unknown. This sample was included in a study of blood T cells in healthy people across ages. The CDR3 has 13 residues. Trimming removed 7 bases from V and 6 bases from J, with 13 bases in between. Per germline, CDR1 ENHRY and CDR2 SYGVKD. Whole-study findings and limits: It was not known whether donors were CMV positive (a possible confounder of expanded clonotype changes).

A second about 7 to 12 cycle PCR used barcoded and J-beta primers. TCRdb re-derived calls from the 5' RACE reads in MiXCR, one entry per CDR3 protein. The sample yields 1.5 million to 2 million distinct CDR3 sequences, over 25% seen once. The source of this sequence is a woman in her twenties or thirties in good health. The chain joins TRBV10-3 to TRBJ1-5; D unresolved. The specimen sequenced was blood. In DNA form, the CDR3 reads TGTGCCATCACCGAAAGTTTGGGTCAGCCCCAGCATTTT. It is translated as CAITESLGQPQHF.